This paragraph reports one TCR beta chain. The antigen is unknown. The V gene's germline CDR1 is SQVTM and CDR2 ANQGSEA. The CDR3 is made up of 14 amino acids. V lost 4 bases and J 5 bases, leaving 17 bases between the germline ends. Using immunoSEQ multiplex PCR, the repertoire was profiled, and TCRdb retains in-frame clones only, with some absent. The repertoire holds fewer than 120,000 clones, with 85% to 95% as singletons. The sample originates from a study of T cell responses to AZD1222 COVID-19 vaccine. Regarding the study as a whole: After the peak T cell response, and only then, were repertoires sampled. At baseline, seropositivity was found in only a handful of AZD1222 recipients. Donors in the cohort were predominantly white British and more often female, and clonal diversity was possibly underestimated. Breadth and depth of Spike-specific TCRs rose after two AZD1222 doses.

Specimen: peripheral blood, collected on day 0 of AZD1222 vaccination. The chain has TRBV29-1 and TRBJ2-5; tentatively, D is TRBD2 (6 bases). The sequence came from an adult in good health. The CDR3 DNA reads TGCAGCGTTGTAGGTAGCCGGGGGAGGGAGACCCAGTACTTC. Encoded protein: CSVVGSRGRETQYF.